This TCR beta chain was documented in a study of post-analysis software for immune sequencing data. In the study overall: Several disease courses (relapsing-remitting, secondary progressive and progressive-relapsing) of multiple sclerosis were included. Regarding the study as a whole: Co-batched samples clustered tightly together by F measure. When compared against controls, multiple sclerosis patients showed significantly lower normalized Chao1 diversity. Controls showed lower frequencies than patients for roughly five TRBV segments, and TRBV5-6, TRBV5-1 and TRBV20-1 were among these.

The germline CDR1 and CDR2 sequences are SGHRS and YFSETQ. Trimming pared 4 bases from V and 0 bases from J, leaving 8 bases between. CDR3 length equals 15 residues. This clonotype came up a few times. The antigen is not known. Presence of unique molecular identifiers characterized the TCR beta cDNA libraries. The source material, about 0.95 to 11 million T cells, gave rise to about 500,000 cDNA molecules. TCRdb used MiXCR to reprocess the PCR reads, holding one entry per CDR3 protein. The repertoire holds about 200,000 distinct CDR3 sequences, with roughly 28% as singletons. The sequenced material came from blood. The receptor was isolated from a girl aged 2-17 years with multiple sclerosis. V usage is TRBV5-1 and J usage is TRBJ1-6; D gene ambiguous. The CDR3 coding sequence is TGCGCCAGCAGCGGCGGGAACTCCTATAATTCACCCCTCCACTTT. It encodes CASSGGNSYNSPLHF.